This TCR beta chain is from a study of blood T cell repertoires in COVID-19. Background on the study: Material from acute and convalescent COVID-19 was sourced from the United States, Italy and Spain. Nucleic acid was either cDNA or gDNA, and it came from T cells, B-cell-depleted T cells, or PBMCs.

Per the authors' pipeline: By means of reference gene primer amplification, nucleated cell counts were estimated. This table comes from immunoSEQ multiplex PCR, and its TCRdb copy is limited to in-frame clones, with some not included. That table gives V, J and clone size, and the DNA gave D and trimming. The data show about 250,000 clones, 85% to 90% seen once. Germline V CDR1 and CDR2: SGHVS, FQNEAQ. J lost 4 bases, V lost 5 bases, and 8 bases had no gene match. This CDR3 is built from 16 residues. V usage is TRBV7-8 and J usage is TRBJ2-5, with 12 bases aligning to TRBD2. This TCR derives from a woman aged 40 to 50 who had recovered from COVID-19. Sequencing used peripheral blood. CDR3 residues: CASSGKLAGGGETQYF. CDR3 nucleotide sequence: TGTGCCAGCAGCGGGAAACTAGCGGGAGGCGGAGAGACCCAGTACTTC.